The 2 T cell receptor beta chains below come from one sample, sequenced in a study of blood T cell repertoires in COVID-19. Sequencing was performed with immunoSEQ multiplex PCR; in TCRdb, only in-frame clones are kept and a portion is missing. The repertoire has more than 35,000 clones, about nine tenths of them found once; the top ten carry approximately 14%. The source material was peripheral blood. These TCRs come from a woman aged 25 to 39 in a cohort sampled during active COVID-19.

CDR3 nucleotide sequence: TGCGCCAGCAGCCCGCAGGCAGCGGGAGAGGAGGGGACCCAGTACTTC. It translates to CASSPQAAGEEGTQYF. V usage is TRBV4-1 and J usage is TRBJ2-5, with 8 positions matching TRBD2. Per germline, CDR1 MGHRA and CDR2 YSYEKL. Trimming removed 4 bases from V and 7 bases from J; junction bases left unmatched: 14. The CDR3 totals 16 residues.

The chain employs TRBV24-1 and TRBJ2-1, with 10 bases fitting TRBD2. The CDR3 spans 15 residues. The junction had 1 base not matched to a gene; V was cut back by 5 bases and J by 1 base. Germline V gives CDR1 KGHDR, CDR2 SFDVKD. The CDR3 here is CATSGTSGSYNEQFF. The CDR3 DNA reads as TGTGCCACCAGTGGGACTAGCGGTTCCTACAATGAGCAGTTCTTC.